A single sample gave rise to the 21 T cell receptor beta chains below, sequenced in a study of T cell responses to AZD1222 COVID-19 vaccine (dated by TCRdb to the early 2020s). Per the publication, the time point label means: baseline before first vaccination. In light of the paper, this sample's treatment or condition label describes: meningococcal conjugate vaccine given as trial control. Library preparation was by the immunoSEQ multiplex PCR assay. The source is immuneACCESS, and TCRdb retained only in-frame sequences with V and J called. Part of the clones is not carried over; for the studies checked, unresolved V genes explain less than half of this, and the remainder is unexplained. Counted in this sample were about 60,000 clones; about 85% of them appeared once. The ten largest clonotypes hold approximately 20% of the sample. Source: peripheral blood, taken on day 0 of MenACWY control vaccination. The receptors shown here come from an adult in good health.

This sequence joins TRBV24-1 and TRBJ2-6; D possibly corresponds to TRBD2 (5 bases). V was shortened by 8 bases and J by 2 bases, with 6 bases between the two germline ends. The CDR3 has 13 residues. Looked up from germline, CDR1 is KGHDR and CDR2 is SFDVKD. CDR3 loop: CATKEAGANVLTF. The CDR3 region has the DNA TGTGCCACCAAGGAGGCTGGGGCCAACGTCCTGACTTTC.

As DNA, the CDR3 is TGTGCCACCAGCAGGCCCAATCAGCCCCAGCATTTT. This sequence encodes CATSRPNQPQHF. The genes are TRBV15 and TRBJ1-5; D call uncertain. Trimming pared 3 bases from V and 3 bases from J, leaving 3 bases between. CDR1 and CDR2 from the germline V gene are LNHNV and YYDKDF (reference sequence). This CDR3 has 12 amino acids. Combining the CDR3 with reference TRBV15 and TRBJ1-5 gives the whole variable domain DAMVIQNPRYQVTQFGKPVTLSCSQTLNHNVMYWYQQKSSQAPKLLFHYYDKDFNNEADTPDNFQSRRPNTSFCFLDIRSPGLGDTAMYLCATSRPNQPQHFGDGTRLSIL.

This chain links TRBV6-5 with TRBJ1-5; 8 positions agree with TRBD1. V was pared by 0 bases and J by 1 base, with 2 bases of the junction left unmatched. The CDR3 has 16 residues. The germline gives CDR1 MNHEY, CDR2 SVGAGI. The CDR3 loop is CASSYSTGASNQPQHF. For the CDR3, the DNA is TGTGCCAGCAGTTACTCGACAGGGGCGAGCAATCAGCCCCAGCATTTT.

J is TRBJ2-7 and V is TRBV15; no clear D. Looked up from germline, CDR1 is LNHNV and CDR2 is YYDKDF (reference sequence). The CDR3 totals 14 residues. V was clipped by 0 bases and J by 3 bases, with 9 bases between them. The CDR3 is CATSRDVGYYEQYF. CDR3 sequence (DNA): TGTGCCACCAGCAGAGATGTGGGGTACTACGAGCAGTACTTC.

The chain links TRBV21-1 to TRBJ1-1. TRBV21-1 is reported as a pseudogene. The CDR3 covers 16 residues. The CDR3 nucleotides are TGTGCCAGCAGCAAACTTACAGGGAGGTCGAACACTGAAGCTTTCTTT. Residues: CASSKLTGRSNTEAFF.

The rearrangement joins TRBV2 to TRBJ1-5; unclear D gene. This CDR3 comprises 11 residues. Germline V CDR1 and CDR2: SNHLY, FYNNEI. Deletions cut 6 bases from V and 3 bases from J, with 3 bases between. CDR3 sequence (DNA): TGTGCCAGCAGCCTCAATCAGCCCCAGCATTTT. It specifies CASSLNQPQHF.

This clone appeared a single time. The chain uses TRBV5-4 and TRBJ2-2; TRBD2 matches 7 bases. The V gene's germline CDR1 is SGHNT and CDR2 YYREEE (reference sequence). The CDR3 loop spans 15 amino acids. V trimming: 4 bases; J trimming: 0 bases; junction bases outside the gene matches: 3. CDR3 loop: CASSPAGPNTGELFF. For the CDR3, the DNA is TGTGCCAGCAGCCCAGCGGGACCGAACACCGGGGAGCTGTTTTTT.

The chain combines TRBV11-2 with TRBJ2-2, with unresolved D. The length of the CDR3 is 13 residues. The V and J ends lost 5 bases and 6 bases respectively, with 10 bases between them. Looked up from germline, CDR1 is SGHAT and CDR2 is FQNNGV. The CDR3 loop reads CASSQPGSGELFF. Written as DNA, the CDR3 is TGTGCCAGCAGCCAACCAGGATCCGGGGAGCTGTTTTTT.

The chain links TRBV7-9 to TRBJ2-3, with D perhaps TRBD2 (6 bases). The CDR3 is made up of 16 amino acids. Per germline, CDR1 SEHNR and CDR2 FQNEAQ (reference sequence). Trimming took off 4 bases at V and 0 bases at J, with 14 bases between the two ends. The CDR3 region has the DNA TGTGCCAGCAGCTCGACAGACGGGACTAGCACAGATACGCAGTATTTT. It is translated as CASSSTDGTSTDTQYF.

The chain joins TRBV4-2 to TRBJ2-1; 8 bases fit TRBD2. The V gene end was trimmed by 6 bases and the J gene end by 7 bases; junction bases not matched to a gene: 8. Germline V gene lookup returns CDR1 LGHNA and CDR2 YNFKEQ. CDR3 length equals 14 residues. The CDR3 DNA follows: TGTGCCAGCAGTCCCGGGACTAGAATTAATGAGCAGTTCTTC. It encodes CASSPGTRINEQFF.

The J gene is TRBJ2-7, the V gene TRBV6-2 or TRBV6-3; 13 nucleotides align to TRBD2. Losses at the gene ends were 3 bases for V and 1 base for J; bases not matched to a gene: 3. This CDR3 is built from 16 residues. Germline-derived CDR1 and CDR2 are MNHEY and SVGEGT. CDR3 region: CASSYWTSGSSYEQYF. The CDR3 DNA follows: TGTGCCAGCAGTTATTGGACTAGCGGGAGTTCCTACGAGCAGTACTTC.

This chain links TRBV6-5 with TRBJ1-6, with 7 bases matching TRBD1. This CDR3 contains 15 residues. Unmatched junction bases numbered 5, after V lost 2 bases and J lost 7 bases. Looked up from germline, CDR1 is MNHEY and CDR2 is SVGAGI. For the CDR3, the DNA is TGTGCCAGCAGTTACGTGACAGGGTACAATTCACCCCTCCACTTT. As protein: CASSYVTGYNSPLHF.

The genes are TRBV29-1 and TRBJ1-1, with 9 bases lining up with TRBD1. There are 13 residues in the CDR3. Germline V gives CDR1 SQVTM, CDR2 ANQGSEA. V shed 6 bases and J 5 bases; nucleotides not matched to a gene: 7. The CDR3 DNA follows: TGCAGCGTAGCACAGGGGGCGCGGACTGAAGCTTTCTTT. Its translation: CSVAQGARTEAFF.

This sequence joins TRBV5-8 and TRBJ1-5; possible D gene TRBD1, 5 bases. V gave up 0 bases and J gave up 0 bases, with 7 bases separating them. The CDR3 covers 15 residues. CDR1 is SGHTS, CDR2 YDEGEE, per germline. CDR3 residues: CASSLGGHSNQPQHF. The CDR3 coding sequence is TGTGCCAGCAGCTTGGGAGGACATAGCAATCAGCCCCAGCATTTT.

This CDR3 reads CASSENGQADTQYF. The CDR3 nucleotides read TGCGCCAGCAGTGAAAATGGGCAGGCAGATACGCAGTATTTT. The chain combines TRBV10-1 with TRBJ2-3, with unresolved D. This CDR3 has 14 amino acids. V lost 3 bases and J 4 bases, leaving 11 bases between the germline ends. Germline assignment: CDR1 WNHNN and CDR2 SYGVQD (reference sequence).

The V gene is TRBV7-8, the J gene TRBJ2-2, with D perhaps matching TRBD2 (5 bases). This CDR3 contains 13 residues. V lost 4 bases, J lost 8 bases, and 11 bases lay in between. CDR1 is SGHVS and CDR2 is FQNEAQ in the germline V gene. CDR3 bases: TGTGCCAGCAGCTCCCAAGGCGGGGGGGAGCTGTTTTTT. Its protein is CASSSQGGGELFF.

V is TRBV6-5 and J is TRBJ1-2, with D possibly matching TRBD1 (5 bases). Germline V gives CDR1 MNHEY, CDR2 SVGAGI. This CDR3 is 14 amino acids long. V was pared by 6 bases and J by 5 bases, with 16 bases between. The CDR3 DNA follows: TGTGCCAGCAGATACCGGGACGGACTTTATGGCTACACCTTC. It translates to CASRYRDGLYGYTF.

V and J are TRBV5-8 and TRBJ1-5; TRBD1 agrees at 9 bases. V lost 4 bases and J lost 7; bases outside the gene matches: 12. Germline assignment: CDR1 SGHTS and CDR2 YDEGEE. CDR3 length: 16 amino acids. The CDR3 nucleotides read TGTGCCAGCAGCCTGACACAGGGGGCTTACAGACAGCCCCAGCATTTT. Residues: CASSLTQGAYRQPQHF.

The chain combines TRBV11-3 with TRBJ1-6, with a possible D match to TRBD1 (5 bases). V lost 5 bases, J lost 7 bases, and 9 bases lay in between. CDR1 is SGHNT and CDR2 is YENEEA in the germline V gene. The CDR3 has 13 amino acids. DNA for the CDR3: TGTGCCAGCAGCCGGGGCGGGAATTCACCCCTCCACTTT. This codes for CASSRGGNSPLHF.

The chain is built from TRBV5-1 and TRBJ2-1, with 10 positions matching TRBD2. The germline V gene has CDR1 SGHRS and CDR2 YFSETQ. The V and J ends lost 3 bases and 9 bases, in that order; junction bases with no gene match: 12. The CDR3 is made up of 16 amino acids. This CDR3 reads CASSSSSGSLSGEQFF. As DNA, the CDR3 is TGCGCCAGCAGCTCCTCTAGCGGGAGCCTCTCCGGTGAGCAGTTCTTC.

The genes are TRBV19 and TRBJ2-1; TRBD2 aligns across 16 bases. The CDR3 loop spans 19 amino acids. Germline assignment: CDR1 LNHDA and CDR2 SQIVND (reference sequence). The V gene end was trimmed by 5 bases and the J gene end by 0 bases; junction bases not matched to a gene: 7. The CDR3 protein is CASSVAGLAGGYSYNEQFF. The CDR3 nucleotides read TGTGCCAGTAGTGTCGCGGGACTAGCGGGAGGGTACTCCTACAATGAGCAGTTCTTC.